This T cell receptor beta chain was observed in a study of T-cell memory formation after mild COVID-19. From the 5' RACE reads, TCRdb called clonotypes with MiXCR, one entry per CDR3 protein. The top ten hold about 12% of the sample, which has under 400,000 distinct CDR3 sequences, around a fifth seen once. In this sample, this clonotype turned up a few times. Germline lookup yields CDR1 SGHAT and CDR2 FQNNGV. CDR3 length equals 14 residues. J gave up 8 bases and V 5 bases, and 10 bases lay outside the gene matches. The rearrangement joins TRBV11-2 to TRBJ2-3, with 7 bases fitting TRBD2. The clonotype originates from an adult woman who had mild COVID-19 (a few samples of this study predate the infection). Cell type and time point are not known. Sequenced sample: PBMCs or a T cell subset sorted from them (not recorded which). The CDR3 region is CASSQGLGSGTQYF. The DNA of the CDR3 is TGTGCCAGCAGCCAAGGACTAGGTTCGGGTACGCAGTATTTT.